Below are 27 T cell receptor beta chains sequenced from a single sample in a study of regulatory T cells in long-lasting Graves disease. According to the study, TCR beta libraries were built with iRepertoire HTBI primers and CDR3-region Arm-PCR. A single record per CDR3 protein comes from TCRdb applying MiXCR to the multiplex PCR reads. The sample lists about 540,000 distinct CDR3 sequences, roughly 14% seen once, with roughly a tenth in the top ten. Time point defined: newly diagnosed GD, antithyroid drugs for less than 3 months. PBMC-extracted RNA yielded the TCR library. These data also formed part of another study, on T cells in Graves' hyperthyroidism and ophthalmopathy.

Specimen: peripheral blood mononuclear cells (PBMCs), collected at new diagnosis, from a patient treated with antithyroid drugs. The receptors here all came from a man in his thirties or forties with Graves disease.

This chain joins TRBV19 and TRBJ2-2, with D hard to call. Germline V gene data show CDR1 as LNHDA and CDR2 as SQIVND (reference sequence). The CDR3 is 14 residues long. V dropped 6 bases and J dropped 0 bases, with 8 bases sitting between them. The CDR3 is CASSNIANTGELFF. The CDR3 nucleotides are TGTGCCAGTAGCAACATTGCGAACACCGGGGAGCTGTTTTTT. Complete variable domain (other parts from reference TRBV19 and TRBJ2-2): DGGITQSPKYLFRKEGQNVTLSCEQNLNHDAMYWYRQDPGQGLRLIYYSQIVNDFQKGDIAEGYSVSREKKESFPLTVTSAQKNPTAFYLCASSNIANTGELFFGEGSRLTVL.

The chain uses TRBV9 and TRBJ2-5, with D possibly matching TRBD2 (6 bases). The CDR3 loop spans 15 amino acids. From germline, CDR1 is SGDLS and CDR2 YYNGEE. V lost 0 bases and J 3 bases, leaving 12 bases between the germline ends. DNA for the CDR3: TGTGCCAGCAGCGTAGAGTTTGGCGGGGAAGAGACCCAGTACTTC. Protein: CASSVEFGGEETQYF. Variable domain in full (rest from reference TRBV9 and TRBJ2-5): DSGVTQTPKHLITATGQRVTLRCSPRSGDLSVYWYQQSLDQGLQFLIQYYNGEERAKGNILERFSAQQFPDLHSELNLSSLELGDSALYFCASSVEFGGEETQYFGPGTRLLVL.

There are many counts of this clonotype. The rearrangement joins TRBV6-1 to TRBJ2-7, with 9 nucleotides matching TRBD2. Germline CDR1 is MNHNS and CDR2 is SASEGT. The CDR3 runs to 15 residues. Trimming took 0 bases from V and 6 from J; bases not matched to a gene: 6. CDR3 amino acids: CASSEAEAGGGEQYF. As DNA, the CDR3 is TGTGCCAGCAGTGAAGCCGAAGCGGGAGGCGGCGAGCAGTACTTC.

This clonotype was recorded at least ten times. The gene calls are TRBV12-3 or TRBV12-4 and TRBJ2-4, with 9 positions matching TRBD1. V was clipped by 7 bases and J by 1 base; unmatched bases: 11. This CDR3 has 17 amino acids. The CDR3 nucleotides read TGTGCCAGCACCTTAACCGGGACAGGGTTTGCCAAAAACATTCAGTACTTC. The encoded protein is CASTLTGTGFAKNIQYF.

At least ten counts were recorded for this clonotype. V is TRBV2 and J is TRBJ1-5; TRBD1 matches at 7 bases. CDR3 length: 14 residues. From germline, CDR1 is SNHLY and CDR2 FYNNEI. V lost 1 base and J lost 6; bases outside the gene matches: 3. DNA of the CDR3: TGTGCCAGCAGTGAAGGACAGGGAGGTCAGCCCCAGCATTTT. It codes for CASSEGQGGQPQHF.

This clonotype was seen repeatedly, ten times or more. This sequence joins TRBV2 and TRBJ2-1; TRBD2 matches 9 bases. Germline lookup yields CDR1 SNHLY and CDR2 FYNNEI. The CDR3 loop spans 14 amino acids. CDR3 sequence reads: CAVPGASGANEQFF. In nucleotides, the CDR3 is TGTGCGGTACCTGGTGCTAGCGGGGCTAATGAGCAGTTCTTC.

The rearrangement links TRBV5-1 to TRBJ2-1, with D possibly TRBD2 on 7 matching bases. V was pared by 1 base and J by 7 bases, with 21 bases between. The CDR3 loop spans 17 amino acids. Per germline, CDR1 SGHRS and CDR2 YFSETQ. CDR3 sequence reads: CASSLLIGGGLRNEQFF. The CDR3 DNA reads as TGCGCCAGCAGCTTGCTCATAGGGGGGGGACTGAGGAATGAGCAGTTCTTC.

The chain combines TRBV4-1 with TRBJ2-5, with D possibly being TRBD1 (6 bases). This CDR3 is 15 amino acids long. Trimming shortened V by 3 bases and J by 4 bases, and 15 bases separated the two germline ends. Germline assignment: CDR1 MGHRA and CDR2 YSYEKL. CDR3 DNA: TGCGCCAGCAGCCACATCCGGGACAAACGAGAGACCCAGTACTTC. Translating gives CASSHIRDKRETQYF.

This clonotype was detected ten times or more. V gene TRBV12-3 or TRBV12-4 combines with J gene TRBJ1-1, with D uncertain. This CDR3 region has 14 residues. With 6 bases removed from V and 1 base from J, the gap between germline ends came to 12 bases. This CDR3 is CASRHTNGNTEAFF. The CDR3, as DNA: TGTGCCAGCAGACACACGAACGGGAACACTGAAGCTTTCTTT.

This clonotype was picked up many times. The chain joins TRBV3-1 to TRBJ2-1, with a tentative D call TRBD1 (6 bases). In germline, CDR1 is LGHDT, CDR2 YNNKEL (reference sequence). The V end lost 4 bases, the J end lost 10 bases, and 14 bases lay between the germline ends. This CDR3 has 13 amino acids. The CDR3 DNA sequence: TGTGCCAGCAGCCTACGGGACAACAGGGAGCAGTTCTTC. Amino acids: CASSLRDNREQFF.

Ten or more counts support this clonotype. V gene TRBV2 combines with J gene TRBJ2-2, with 8 bases fitting TRBD2. The CDR3 is 17 amino acids. The V gene end was trimmed by 3 bases and the J gene end by 6 bases; junction bases not matched to a gene: 12. Germline V gene lookup returns CDR1 SNHLY and CDR2 FYNNEI. Here the CDR3 reads CASSDWREAAPAGELFF. CDR3 DNA: TGTGCCAGCAGTGATTGGCGGGAGGCCGCACCGGCCGGGGAGCTGTTTTTT.

This clonotype was found many times. The chain has TRBV27 and TRBJ2-1, with D unclear. Between the trimmed V and J ends, which lost 6 bases and 5 bases, there was a span of 14 bases. CDR3 size: 14 residues. The germline V gene encodes CDR1 MNHEY and CDR2 SMNVEV (reference sequence). The CDR3 DNA sequence: TGTGCCAGCAGCCTTCAGAGGAGCCACAATGAGCAGTTCTTC. Amino acid sequence: CASSLQRSHNEQFF.

In this sample, this clonotype turned up many times. The V call is TRBV2, the J call TRBJ2-7; unclear D gene. CDR1 is SNHLY and CDR2 is FYNNEI in the germline V gene. The ends were cut back, 8 bases at V and 2 bases at J, with 10 bases in the middle. The CDR3 covers 12 residues. CDR3 region: CASLTLTYEQYF. The CDR3 coding sequence is TGTGCCAGCTTGACACTTACCTACGAGCAGTACTTC. The complete variable domain, with remaining parts taken from reference TRBV2 and TRBJ2-7, reads EPEVTQTPSHQVTQMGQEVILRCVPISNHLYFYWYRQILGQKVEFLVSFYNNEISEKSEIFDDQFSVERPDGSNFTLKIRSTKLEDSAMYFCASLTLTYEQYFGPGTRLTVT.

There are a few counts of this clonotype. The rearrangement joins TRBV20-1 to TRBJ1-5, with 10 nucleotides matching TRBD1. This CDR3 is built from 15 residues. V lost 4 bases to trimming and J lost 5 bases; unmatched junction nucleotides: 8. The V gene's germline CDR1 is DFQATT and CDR2 SNEGSKA (reference sequence). The CDR3 bases are TGCAGTGCTACCACACATGGGACAGGGGATCAGCCCCAGCATTTT. Residues: CSATTHGTGDQPQHF.

The table lists this clonotype with many counts. The chain recombines TRBV15 with TRBJ2-1; a weak D match, TRBD2 (6 bases). The CDR3 totals 18 residues. The V gene's germline CDR1 is LNHNV and CDR2 YYDKDF (reference sequence). The ends were cut back, 5 bases at V and 4 bases at J, with 24 bases in the middle. The CDR3 coding sequence is TGTGCCACCAGCGGACTAAGGGGACGGCTAGCGCCGTACAATGAGCAGTTCTTC. Translating gives CATSGLRGRLAPYNEQFF.

This clonotype has a count of ten or more. The rearrangement joins TRBV29-1 to TRBJ2-3; tentative D call: TRBD1 (5 bases). Trimming took 3 bases from V and 1 from J, leaving 8 bases between them. CDR3 length: 13 amino acids. Germline-derived CDR1 and CDR2 are SQVTM and ANQGSEA. The CDR3 protein is CSVDREGTDTQYF. The CDR3, as DNA: TGCAGCGTTGACAGGGAAGGCACAGATACGCAGTATTTT.

The V gene is TRBV5-1, the J gene TRBJ2-5; D possibly corresponds to TRBD2 (6 bases). Germline V gives CDR1 SGHRS, CDR2 YFSETQ. V was shortened by 0 bases and J by 6 bases, with 12 bases between the two germline ends. This CDR3 spans 14 amino acids. CDR3 loop: CASSLERDLKTQYF. The CDR3 DNA reads as TGCGCCAGCAGCTTGGAACGGGACTTGAAGACCCAGTACTTC.

This chain links TRBV7-3 with TRBJ1-4; the match to TRBD1 covers 7 bases. Looked up from germline, CDR1 is SGHTA and CDR2 is FQGTGA. This CDR3 has 13 amino acids. After removal of 4 bases from V and 7 bases from J, the junction contained 3 bases not matched to a gene. The CDR3 DNA follows: TGTGCCAGCAGCTCCCGGGACAGTGAAAAACTGTTTTTT. Protein product: CASSSRDSEKLFF.

This clonotype was seen many times. The chain recombines TRBV24-1 with TRBJ2-7; 8 bases align to TRBD1. Germline V gene sequence: CDR1 KGHDR, CDR2 SFDVKD. J gave up 3 bases and V 3 bases, and 6 bases lay outside the gene matches. CDR3 length: 15 amino acids. The CDR3 nucleotides read TGTGCCACCAGTGATCTTACAGGGGGTCTCTACGAGCAGTACTTC. As protein: CATSDLTGGLYEQYF.

This clonotype was detected many times. V and J are TRBV27 and TRBJ1-1, with D perhaps TRBD1 (5 bases). The CDR3 runs 13 residues. V lost 6 bases and J 4 bases, leaving 12 bases between the germline ends. CDR1 is MNHEY, CDR2 SMNVEV, per germline (reference sequence). The CDR3, as DNA: TGTGCCAGCAGGACCCAGGGTACCACTGAAGCTTTCTTT. Amino acid sequence: CASRTQGTTEAFF.

Only a few counts were recorded for this clonotype. This rearrangement joins TRBV4-1 to TRBJ2-1; D unresolved. The CDR3 sequence is 13 residues long. In germline, CDR1 is MGHRA, CDR2 YSYEKL. V was clipped by 4 bases and J by 5 bases, with 9 bases between them. In DNA, the CDR3 is TGCGCCAGCAGCCCCCGGTTAGACAATGAGCAGTTCTTC. Protein sequence: CASSPRLDNEQFF.

This clonotype was seen more than once but under ten times. The chain has TRBV7-2 and TRBJ2-3; the D is unclear. The CDR3 loop spans 13 amino acids. Trimming took 1 base from V and 6 from J, leaving 8 bases between them. Per germline, CDR1 SGHTA and CDR2 FQGNSA. The CDR3 coding sequence is TGTGCCAGCAGCTTAGACATACTGGATACGCAGTATTTT. This sequence encodes CASSLDILDTQYF.

Only a few counts were recorded for this clonotype. As DNA, the CDR3 is TGTGCCAGCAGTGAAGCGGGGTTAGCTACGCAGTATTTT. It translates to CASSEAGLATQYF. J is TRBJ2-3 and V is TRBV6-2 or TRBV6-3; 7 positions agree with TRBD2. The V segment lost 5 bases and the J segment 8 bases; nucleotides outside the gene matches: 7. The CDR3 runs 13 residues. Germline lookup yields CDR1 MNHEY and CDR2 SVGEGT.

This clonotype occurred a few times. The chain combines TRBV6-5 with TRBJ2-7; 8 bases agree with TRBD2. The CDR3 extends over 17 amino acids. V lost 0 bases, J lost 3 bases, and 10 bases stayed unmatched. Germline V gene lookup returns CDR1 MNHEY and CDR2 SVGAGI. DNA of the CDR3: TGTGCCAGCAGTTACTCGTTCGAGCGGGAGTTCCACTACGAGCAGTACTTC. Its translation: CASSYSFEREFHYEQYF.

This chain links TRBV27 with TRBJ2-3, with D hard to call. Trimming stripped 6 bases from V and 6 bases from J, with 16 bases between. Germline-derived CDR1 and CDR2 are MNHEY and SMNVEV (reference sequence). This CDR3 is built from 14 residues. As DNA, the CDR3 is TGTGCCAGCAGCCCGGGTCCCCTCACGGATACGCAGTATTTT. As protein: CASSPGPLTDTQYF.

The CDR3 DNA follows: TGTGCCAGCAGCGGGTTCCCGGACGGAAATCAGCCCCAGCATTTT. This sequence encodes CASSGFPDGNQPQHF. The rearrangement links TRBV9 to TRBJ1-5, with no clear D. Germline V lookup: CDR1 SGDLS, CDR2 YYNGEE. Trimming left V 3 bases short and J 4 bases short, with 14 bases between. This CDR3 spans 15 amino acids.

In its sample, this clonotype was seen once. The V and J genes are TRBV25-1 and TRBJ2-7; 8 nucleotides agree with TRBD1. V gave up 4 bases and J gave up 5 bases; unmatched junction bases: 4. The CDR3 contains 13 residues. CDR1 is MGHDK, CDR2 SYGVNS, per germline. The CDR3 DNA sequence: TGTGCCAGCAGTGGGACAGGGTCCCACGAGCAGTACTTC. Translating gives CASSGTGSHEQYF.